Below, one T cell receptor (beta chain) is given with its context. Its target is unknown. Other DNA sequences in this sample translate to the same CDR3. This sample was taken from a study of shared clonotypes between healthy human individuals. In the original workflow: Filtering was not the same, since immunoSEQ gave junction-only sequences without quality scores. The method was immunoSEQ multiplex PCR; TCRdb's version includes in-frame clones alone and lacks a portion of them. V and J calls and clone size are given by that table; D and trimming were obtained from the DNA. The sample gives more than 2,000,000 clones, 85% to 95% of which show up once; 0.39% is in the top ten. Whole-study findings and limits: Clonotype sharing across donors was expected to vary with sequencing depth.

The specimen was naive CD4+ T cells from PBMCs. The sample's subset: CD45RA+ positively selected. The sequence was obtained from a man aged 18 to 35 in good health. Some clones in this sample may be carry-over from other donors' samples.

The CDR3, as DNA: TGTGCCAGTAGTATAGGACGTTATAGCAATCAGCCCCAGCATTTT. Translation gives CASSIGRYSNQPQHF. The chain uses TRBV19 and TRBJ1-5; D is unclear. The CDR3 length is 15 residues. CDR1 is LNHDA, CDR2 SQIVND, per germline (reference sequence). Trimming stripped 1 base from V and 0 bases from J, with 7 bases between. The full variable domain, its missing parts supplied by reference TRBV19 and TRBJ1-5, is DGGITQSPKYLFRKEGQNVTLSCEQNLNHDAMYWYRQDPGQGLRLIYYSQIVNDFQKGDIAEGYSVSREKKESFPLTVTSAQKNPTAFYLCASSIGRYSNQPQHFGDGTRLSIL.